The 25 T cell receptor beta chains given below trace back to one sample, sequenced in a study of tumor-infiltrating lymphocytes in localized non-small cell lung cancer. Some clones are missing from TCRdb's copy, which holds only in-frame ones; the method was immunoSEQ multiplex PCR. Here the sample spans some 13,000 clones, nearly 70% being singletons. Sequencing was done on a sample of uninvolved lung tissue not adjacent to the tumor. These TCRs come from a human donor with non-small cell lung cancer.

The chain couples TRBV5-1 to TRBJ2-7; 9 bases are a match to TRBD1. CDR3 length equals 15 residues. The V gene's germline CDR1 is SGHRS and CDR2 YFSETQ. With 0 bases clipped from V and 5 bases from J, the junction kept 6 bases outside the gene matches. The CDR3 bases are TGCGCCAGCAGCTTGGGGGGGACAGGGTTTAACGAGCAGTACTTC. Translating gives CASSLGGTGFNEQYF.

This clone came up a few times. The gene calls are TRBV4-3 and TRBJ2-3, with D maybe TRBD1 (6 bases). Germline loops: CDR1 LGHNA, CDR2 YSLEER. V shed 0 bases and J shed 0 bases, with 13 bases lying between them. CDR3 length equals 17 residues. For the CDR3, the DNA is TGCGCCAGCAGCCAAGATGTCCACAGGGCTAGCACAGATACGCAGTATTTT. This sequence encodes CASSQDVHRASTDTQYF.

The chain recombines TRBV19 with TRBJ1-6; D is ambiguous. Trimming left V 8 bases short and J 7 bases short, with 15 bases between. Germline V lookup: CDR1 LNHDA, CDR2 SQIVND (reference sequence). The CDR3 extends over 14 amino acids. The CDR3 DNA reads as TGTGCCAGTTCCGGGCGTCGACCCAATTCACCCCTCCACTTT. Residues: CASSGRRPNSPLHF. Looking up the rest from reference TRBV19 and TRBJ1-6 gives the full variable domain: DGGITQSPKYLFRKEGQNVTLSCEQNLNHDAMYWYRQDPGQGLRLIYYSQIVNDFQKGDIAEGYSVSREKKESFPLTVTSAQKNPTAFYLCASSGRRPNSPLHFGNGTRLTVT.

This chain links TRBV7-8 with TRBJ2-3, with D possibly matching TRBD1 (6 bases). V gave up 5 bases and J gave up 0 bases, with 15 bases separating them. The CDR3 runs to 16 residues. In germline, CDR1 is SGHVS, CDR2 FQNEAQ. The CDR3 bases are TGTGCCAGCAGCACTATGACAGGAGCTAGCACAGATACGCAGTATTTT. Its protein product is CASSTMTGASTDTQYF.

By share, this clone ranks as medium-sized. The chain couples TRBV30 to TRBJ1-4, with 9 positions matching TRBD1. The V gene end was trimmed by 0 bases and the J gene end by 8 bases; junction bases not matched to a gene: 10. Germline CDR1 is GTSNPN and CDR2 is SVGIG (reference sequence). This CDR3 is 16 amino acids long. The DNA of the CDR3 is TGTGCCTGGAGTGTAAACAGGGGGCCCAGGGAGGAAAAACTGTTTTTT. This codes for CAWSVNRGPREEKLFF. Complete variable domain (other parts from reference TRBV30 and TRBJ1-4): SQTIHQWPATLVQPVGSPLSLECTVEGTSNPNLYWYRQAAGRGLQLLFYSVGIGQISSEVPQNLSASRPQDRQFILSSKKLLLSDSGFYLCAWSVNRGPREEKLFFGSGTQLSVL.

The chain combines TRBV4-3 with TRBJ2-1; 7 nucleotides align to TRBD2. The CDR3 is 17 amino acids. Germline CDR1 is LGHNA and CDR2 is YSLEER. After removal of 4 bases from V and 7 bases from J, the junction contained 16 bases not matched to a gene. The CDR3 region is CASSPHPEGRASNEQFF. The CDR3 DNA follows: TGCGCCAGCAGCCCGCACCCCGAGGGGAGGGCTAGTAATGAGCAGTTCTTC.

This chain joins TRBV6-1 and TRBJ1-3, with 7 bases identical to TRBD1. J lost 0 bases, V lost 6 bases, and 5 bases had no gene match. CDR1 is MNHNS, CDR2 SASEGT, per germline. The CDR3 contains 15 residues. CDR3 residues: CASRGTADSGNTIYF. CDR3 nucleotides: TGTGCCAGCAGAGGGACAGCGGACTCTGGAAACACCATATATTTT.

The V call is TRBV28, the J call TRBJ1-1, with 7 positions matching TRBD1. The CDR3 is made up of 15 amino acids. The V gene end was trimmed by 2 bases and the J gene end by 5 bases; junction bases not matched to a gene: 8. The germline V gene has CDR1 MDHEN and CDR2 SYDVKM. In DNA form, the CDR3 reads TGTGCCAGCAGTTTAGGTATCAGGGGGGGGACTGAAGCTTTCTTT. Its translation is CASSLGIRGGTEAFF.

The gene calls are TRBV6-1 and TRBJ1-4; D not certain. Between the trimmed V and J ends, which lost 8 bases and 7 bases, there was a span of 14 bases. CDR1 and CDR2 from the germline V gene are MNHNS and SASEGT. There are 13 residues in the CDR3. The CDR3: CASAAQLGEKLFF. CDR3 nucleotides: TGTGCCAGCGCAGCTCAGTTGGGTGAAAAACTGTTTTTT.

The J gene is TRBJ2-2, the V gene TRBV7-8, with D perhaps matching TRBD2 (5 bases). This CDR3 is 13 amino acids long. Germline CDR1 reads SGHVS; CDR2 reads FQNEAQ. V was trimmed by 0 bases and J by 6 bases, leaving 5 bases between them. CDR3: CASSLARAGELFF. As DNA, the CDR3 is TGTGCCAGCAGCTTAGCGAGGGCCGGGGAGCTGTTTTTT. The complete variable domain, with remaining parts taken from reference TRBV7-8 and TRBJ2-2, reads GAGVSQSPRYKVAKRGQDVALRCDPISGHVSLFWYQQALGQGPEFLTYFQNEAQLDKSGLPSDRFFAERPEGSVSTLKIQRTQQEDSAVYLCASSLARAGELFFGEGSRLTVL.

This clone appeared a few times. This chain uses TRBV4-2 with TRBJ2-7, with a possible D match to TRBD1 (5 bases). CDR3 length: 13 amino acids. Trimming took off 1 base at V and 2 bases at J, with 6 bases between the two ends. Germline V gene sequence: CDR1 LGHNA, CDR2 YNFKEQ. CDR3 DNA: TGTGCCAGCAGCCAAGGGACAACCTACGAGCAGTACTTC. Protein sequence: CASSQGTTYEQYF.

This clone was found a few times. The CDR3 DNA sequence: TGCGCCAGCAGCCGAACAGCATCCCCAGGCACTGAAGCTTTCTTT. Protein: CASSRTASPGTEAFF. The chain has TRBV4-3 and TRBJ1-1; no firm D call. Germline CDR1 is LGHNA and CDR2 is YSLEER. V was shortened by 4 bases and J by 4 bases, with 16 bases between the two germline ends. The CDR3 totals 15 residues.

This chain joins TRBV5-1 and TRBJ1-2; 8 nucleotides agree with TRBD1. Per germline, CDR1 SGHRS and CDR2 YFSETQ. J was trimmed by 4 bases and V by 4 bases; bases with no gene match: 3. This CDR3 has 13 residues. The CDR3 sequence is CASSPGQGYGYTF. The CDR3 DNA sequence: TGCGCCAGCAGCCCTGGACAGGGCTATGGCTACACCTTC.

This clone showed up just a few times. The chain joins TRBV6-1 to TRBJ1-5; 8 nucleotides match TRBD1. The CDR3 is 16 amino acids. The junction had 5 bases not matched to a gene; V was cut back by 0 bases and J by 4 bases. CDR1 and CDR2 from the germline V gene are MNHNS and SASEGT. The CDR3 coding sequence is TGTGCCAGCAGTGAAGCTAACCAGGGGGCTAATCAGCCCCAGCATTTT. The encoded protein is CASSEANQGANQPQHF.

DNA of the CDR3: TGCAGCGTCCGGGGACTGGAAGCTAACTATGGCTACACCTTC. It yields the protein CSVRGLEANYGYTF. The chain employs TRBV29-1 and TRBJ1-2; tentative D call: TRBD1 (5 bases). Germline-derived CDR1 and CDR2 are SQVTM and ANQGSEA. V dropped 6 bases and J dropped 0 bases, with 14 bases sitting between them. CDR3 length equals 14 residues.

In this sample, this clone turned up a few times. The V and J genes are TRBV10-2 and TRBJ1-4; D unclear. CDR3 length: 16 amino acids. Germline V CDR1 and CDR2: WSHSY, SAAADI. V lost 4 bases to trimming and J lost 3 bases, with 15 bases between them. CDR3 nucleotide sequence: TGCGCCAGCAGTGCAACTTTGGGGAGCTCTAATGAAAAACTGTTTTTT. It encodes CASSATLGSSNEKLFF.

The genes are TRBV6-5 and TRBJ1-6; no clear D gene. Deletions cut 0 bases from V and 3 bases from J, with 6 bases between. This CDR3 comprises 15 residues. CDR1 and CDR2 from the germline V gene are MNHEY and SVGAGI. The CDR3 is CASSYSVSYNSPLHF. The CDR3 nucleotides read TGTGCCAGCAGTTACTCGGTCAGCTATAATTCACCCCTCCACTTT.

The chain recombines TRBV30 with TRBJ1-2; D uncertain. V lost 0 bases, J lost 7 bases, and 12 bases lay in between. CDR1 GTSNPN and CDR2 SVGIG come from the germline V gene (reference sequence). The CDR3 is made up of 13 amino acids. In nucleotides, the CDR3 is TGTGCCTGGAGTGTACTTGGCATTGGTGGCTACACCTTC. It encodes CAWSVLGIGGYTF.

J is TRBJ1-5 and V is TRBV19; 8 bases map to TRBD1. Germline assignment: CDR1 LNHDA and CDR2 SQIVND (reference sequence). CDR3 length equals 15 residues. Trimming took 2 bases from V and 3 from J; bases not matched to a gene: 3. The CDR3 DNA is TGTGCCAGTAGTATACAGGGGGCGAACAATCAGCCCCAGCATTTT. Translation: CASSIQGANNQPQHF.

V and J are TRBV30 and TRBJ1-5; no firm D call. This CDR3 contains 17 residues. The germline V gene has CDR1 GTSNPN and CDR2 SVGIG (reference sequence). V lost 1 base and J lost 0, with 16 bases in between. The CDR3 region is CAWSGAVFEDSNQPQHF. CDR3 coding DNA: TGTGCCTGGAGTGGGGCGGTTTTCGAGGATAGCAATCAGCCCCAGCATTTT.

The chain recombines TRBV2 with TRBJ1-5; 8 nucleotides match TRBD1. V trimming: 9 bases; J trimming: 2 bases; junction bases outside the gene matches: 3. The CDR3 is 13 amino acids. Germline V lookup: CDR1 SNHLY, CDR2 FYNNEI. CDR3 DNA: TGTGCCAGTGCACAGGGGGGCAATCAGCCCCAGCATTTT. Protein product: CASAQGGNQPQHF. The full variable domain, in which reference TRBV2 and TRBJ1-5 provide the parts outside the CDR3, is EPEVTQTPSHQVTQMGQEVILRCVPISNHLYFYWYRQILGQKVEFLVSFYNNEISEKSEIFDDQFSVERPDGSNFTLKIRSTKLEDSAMYFCASAQGGNQPQHFGDGTRLSIL.

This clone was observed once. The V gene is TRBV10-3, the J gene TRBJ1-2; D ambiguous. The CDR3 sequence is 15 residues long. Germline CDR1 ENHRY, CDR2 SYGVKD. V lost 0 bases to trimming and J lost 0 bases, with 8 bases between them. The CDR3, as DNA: TGTGCCATCAGTGAGTCGGAGGCAGCTAACTATGGCTACACCTTC. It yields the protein CAISESEAANYGYTF.

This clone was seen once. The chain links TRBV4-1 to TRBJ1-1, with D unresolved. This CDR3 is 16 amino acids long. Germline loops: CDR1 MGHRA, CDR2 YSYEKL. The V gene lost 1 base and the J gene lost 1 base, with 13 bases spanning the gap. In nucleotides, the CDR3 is TGCGCCAGCAGCCAAGGATCGGTAAGTGGGAACACTGAAGCTTTCTTT. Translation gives CASSQGSVSGNTEAFF.

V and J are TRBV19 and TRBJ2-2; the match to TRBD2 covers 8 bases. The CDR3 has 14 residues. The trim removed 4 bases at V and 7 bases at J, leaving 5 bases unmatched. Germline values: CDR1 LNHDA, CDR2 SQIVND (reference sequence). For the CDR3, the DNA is TGTGCCAGTAGTAGAGCGGGAGTCATCGGGGAGCTGTTTTTT. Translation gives CASSRAGVIGELFF.

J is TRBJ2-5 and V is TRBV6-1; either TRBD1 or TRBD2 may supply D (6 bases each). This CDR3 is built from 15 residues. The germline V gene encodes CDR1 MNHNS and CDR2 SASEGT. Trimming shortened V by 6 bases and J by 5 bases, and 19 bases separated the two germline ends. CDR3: CASSSEWGAGETQYF. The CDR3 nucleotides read TGTGCCAGCAGCAGTGAATGGGGGGCGGGGGAGACCCAGTACTTC.